This T cell receptor (beta chain) was found in a study of T cells in Graves' hyperthyroidism and ophthalmopathy. Whole-study findings and limits: In the analysis, a 13 V-J model separated ophthalmopathy from stable hyperthyroidism. Most thyroid clonotypes expanded above 0.001 were also detected in blood.

Regions amplified from RNA transcripts were the TCR beta CDR3 regions. The TCR CDR3 was amplified in a first-round RT-PCR using the HTBI primer set. From the multiplex PCR reads, TCRdb called clonotypes with MiXCR, one entry per CDR3 protein. This table holds fewer than 500,000 distinct CDR3 sequences, 14% to 15% found once. At least ten counts were recorded for this clonotype. What it recognizes is unknown. Each ophthalmopathy patient scored at least 3 on the Clinical Activity Score and at least 4 on NOSPECS grade, with duration under 3 months. A roughly 10 ml volume of fresh peripheral blood provided the PBMCs. The origin of this receptor is a man younger than 35 with Graves' ophthalmopathy. The sequenced sample was blood.

The CDR3 nucleotides are TGTGCCAGCAGCTCCATAGCGGGGGGAGAGACCCAGTACTTC. It encodes CASSSIAGGETQYF. This chain links TRBV11-3 with TRBJ2-5, with TRBD2 identical over 10 bases. Germline V gene lookup returns CDR1 SGHNT and CDR2 YENEEA. This CDR3 has 14 residues. V dropped 4 bases and J dropped 4; count of bases not matched to a gene: 3.